What follows is one TCR beta chain and its context. The antigen remains undetermined. These data originate in a study of cytomegalovirus exposure and HLA in healthy donors. Notes on the study in general: A later analysis reported that several of the most significant clusters appeared to be linked to common viral pathogens, among them Epstein-Barr virus. A later analysis reportedly found fewer N-insertions in an Asian-associated ancestry cluster than the approximately 670-donor mean.

Amplification used 60 Vbeta primers and 13 Jbeta primers. The method was immunoSEQ multiplex PCR; TCRdb's version includes in-frame clones alone and lacks a portion of them. The sample consists of roughly 100,000 clones, roughly 80% of them appearing once. The CDR3 is made up of 14 amino acids. With V trimmed by 2 bases and J by 8 bases, 8 bases remained unmatched. Germline values: CDR1 GTSNPN, CDR2 SVGIG (reference sequence). Sequencing used PBMCs. This receptor was obtained from a man aged 50 to 60 in good health and CMV-seropositive. The V gene is TRBV30, the J gene TRBJ1-2; TRBD1 aligns across 10 bases. CDR3 region: CAWSLRQGAQGYTF. The CDR3 bases are TGTGCCTGGAGTCTACGACAGGGGGCGCAGGGCTACACCTTC.